This paragraph covers one T cell receptor beta chain sequence. Its antigen is not known. The CDR3 spans 18 residues. The germline V gene encodes CDR1 SGHAT and CDR2 FQDESV (reference sequence). With 1 base clipped from V and 5 bases from J, the junction kept 12 bases outside the gene matches. The source of the sample is a study of T-cell reconstitution after alpha-beta-depleted transplantation in children. Study results and caveats: By about two months after transplant, alpha-beta T cells reportedly arose from several hundred graft clones that had expanded.

Unique molecular identifiers featured in how the TCRbeta library was prepared. TCRdb called the PCR reads again in MiXCR, with one record for every CDR3 protein. The sample shows some 300,000 distinct CDR3 sequences, roughly a tenth of them seen only once. The rearrangement uses TRBV11-1 and TRBJ2-7; 12 bases fit TRBD2. The sequence came from a boy less than two years old with acute myeloid leukemia, due to receive a stem cell transplant. Source: PBMCs, taken before TCRalphabeta/CD19-depleted stem cell transplant. The CDR3 here is CASSLDPSPSGRADEQYF. DNA of the CDR3: TGTGCCAGCAGCTTAGACCCCTCTCCTAGCGGGAGGGCCGACGAGCAGTACTTC.